The entry below describes one TCR beta chain. As yet, its antigen is unknown. This entry comes from a study of Graves' ophthalmopathy and Graves' hyperthyroidism. Study details: The collection of peripheral blood took place at initial diagnosis, before any treatment.

Amplification targeted the TCR beta CDR3 regions, with RNA transcripts as the source material. The workflow started with a first-round RT-PCR run with HTBI primers and then moved on to a second-round multiplex PCR. Each CDR3 protein is one row after TCRdb ran MiXCR on the multiplex PCR reads. The sample yields approximately 50,000 distinct CDR3 sequences, 50% seen once. V dropped 8 bases and J dropped 1 base, with 12 bases sitting between them. This CDR3 has 13 amino acids. Germline CDR1 reads LNHDA; CDR2 reads SQIVND (reference sequence). In this cohort, patients with other autoimmune diseases, uncontrolled infections, pregnancy or lactation were excluded. A volume of 10 ml of fresh peripheral blood supplied the PBMCs. Study-level results: Blood repertoires reportedly contained most expanded thyroid clonotypes above 0.001 frequency.

The receptor's source is an adult man with Graves' ophthalmopathy. Sequenced input: peripheral blood. This rearrangement joins TRBV19 to TRBJ2-7, with D possibly TRBD2 on 5 matching bases. CDR3 in DNA: TGTGCCAGTGCCAGCGGACGGTCCTACGAGCAGTACTTC. It is translated as CASASGRSYEQYF.